This T cell receptor (beta chain) was identified during a study of persistence of HIV-infected CD4 T cells. Sequencing used immunoSEQ version 4 in survey mode. Genomic DNA was diluted to roughly 10 ng/uL, up to 1 ug per sample. Using immunoSEQ multiplex PCR, the repertoire was profiled, and TCRdb retains in-frame clones only, with some absent. The sample yields roughly 30,000 clones, roughly four fifths seen once. The stimulus was lysate of CMV-infected fibroblasts, about 10 ug/mL. Sorted nonresponding memory CD4+ T cells were CD40L-negative, CD69-negative, CD45RO-high. Donors had CD4+ T cell counts above 400 cells/uL and were CMV-seropositive. There are 15 residues in the CDR3. CDR1 is SGHVS and CDR2 is FNYEAQ in the germline V gene. Between the trimmed V and J ends, which lost 0 bases and 4 bases, there was a span of 11 bases. Worth noting for this clone: Its antigen is unidentified.

Sample: CD4+ T cells sorted from PBMCs after 18-hour stimulation, taken from a patient who received antiretroviral therapy. The chain links TRBV7-6 to TRBJ2-3; tentative D call: TRBD2 (6 bases). This sequence was found in an adult man with HIV who was CMV-seropositive. CDR3 protein: CASSLAGGASDTQYF. The CDR3 DNA sequence: TGTGCCAGCAGCTTAGCTGGCGGGGCATCAGATACGCAGTATTTT.